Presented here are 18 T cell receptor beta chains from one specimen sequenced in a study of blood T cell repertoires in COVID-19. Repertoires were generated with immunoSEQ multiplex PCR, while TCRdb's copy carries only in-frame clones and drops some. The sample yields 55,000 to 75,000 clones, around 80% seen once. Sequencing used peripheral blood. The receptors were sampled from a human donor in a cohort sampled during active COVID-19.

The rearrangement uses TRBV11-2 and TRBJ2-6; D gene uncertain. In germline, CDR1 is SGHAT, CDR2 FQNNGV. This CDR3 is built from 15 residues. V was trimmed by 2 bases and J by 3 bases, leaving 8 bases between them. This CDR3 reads CASSLIAVGANVLTF. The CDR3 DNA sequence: TGTGCCAGCAGCTTAATTGCAGTTGGGGCCAACGTCCTGACTTTC.

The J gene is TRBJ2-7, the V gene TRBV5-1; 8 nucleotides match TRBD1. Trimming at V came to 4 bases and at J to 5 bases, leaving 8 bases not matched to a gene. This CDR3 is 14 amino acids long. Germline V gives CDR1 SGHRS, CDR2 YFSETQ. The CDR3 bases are TGCGCCAGCAGCCTTGGACAGGGAACCCACGAGCAGTACTTC. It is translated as CASSLGQGTHEQYF.

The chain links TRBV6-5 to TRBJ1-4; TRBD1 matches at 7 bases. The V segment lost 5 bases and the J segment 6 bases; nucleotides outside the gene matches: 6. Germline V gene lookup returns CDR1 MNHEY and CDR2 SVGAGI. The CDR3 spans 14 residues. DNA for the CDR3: TGTGCCAGCAGTACCTCCGGGACAGATGAAAAACTGTTTTTT. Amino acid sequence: CASSTSGTDEKLFF.

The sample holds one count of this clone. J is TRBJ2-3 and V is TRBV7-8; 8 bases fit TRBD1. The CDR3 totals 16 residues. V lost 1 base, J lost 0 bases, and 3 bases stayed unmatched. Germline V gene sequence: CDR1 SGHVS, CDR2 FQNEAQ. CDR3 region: CASSLGQGTSTDTQYF. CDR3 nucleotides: TGTGCCAGCAGCTTAGGACAGGGGACTAGCACAGATACGCAGTATTTT.

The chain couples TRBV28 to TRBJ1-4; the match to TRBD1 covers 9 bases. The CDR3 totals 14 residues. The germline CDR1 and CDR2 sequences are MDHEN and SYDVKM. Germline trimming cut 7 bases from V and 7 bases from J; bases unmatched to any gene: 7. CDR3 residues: CASTLTGGGEKLFF. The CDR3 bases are TGTGCCAGCACCCTGACAGGGGGAGGTGAAAAACTGTTTTTT.

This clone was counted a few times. CDR3 sequence (DNA): TGTGCCACCAGCAGTGGAGGGAGGACCGGGGAGCTGTTTTTT. Its translation is CATSSGGRTGELFF. The chain combines TRBV15 with TRBJ2-2; D perhaps matches TRBD2 (6 bases). Between the trimmed V and J ends, which lost 3 bases and 5 bases, there was a span of 10 bases. The CDR3 covers 14 residues. Germline assignment: CDR1 LNHNV and CDR2 YYDKDF (reference sequence).

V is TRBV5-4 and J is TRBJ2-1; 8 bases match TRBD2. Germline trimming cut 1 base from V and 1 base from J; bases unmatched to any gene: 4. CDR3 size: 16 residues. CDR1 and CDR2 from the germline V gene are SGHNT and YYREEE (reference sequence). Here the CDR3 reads CASSLYRGGSYNEQFF. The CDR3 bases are TGTGCCAGCAGCTTGTATCGGGGGGGGTCCTACAATGAGCAGTTCTTC.

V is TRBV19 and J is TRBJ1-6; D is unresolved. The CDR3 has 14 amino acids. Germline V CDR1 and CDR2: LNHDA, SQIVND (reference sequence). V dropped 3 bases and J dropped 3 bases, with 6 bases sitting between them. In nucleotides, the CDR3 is TGTGCCAGTAGTATGAGCCTCTATAATTCACCCCTCCACTTT. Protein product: CASSMSLYNSPLHF.

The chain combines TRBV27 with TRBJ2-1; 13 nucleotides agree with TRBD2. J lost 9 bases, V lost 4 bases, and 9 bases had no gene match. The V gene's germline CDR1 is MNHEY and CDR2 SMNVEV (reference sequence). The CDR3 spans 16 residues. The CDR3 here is CASSSLAGGLNSEQFF. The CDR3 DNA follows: TGTGCCAGCAGTTCACTAGCGGGGGGGCTGAATAGTGAGCAGTTCTTC.

DNA of the CDR3: TGTGCCAGCAGGGATCCGGGACAGAACACAGATACGCAGTATTTT. This codes for CASRDPGQNTDTQYF. The V gene is TRBV5-8, the J gene TRBJ2-3; 7 positions match TRBD1. CDR1 and CDR2 (germline): SGHTS, YDEGEE. The V and J ends lost 5 bases and 2 bases, in that order; junction bases with no gene match: 8. This CDR3 has 15 residues. The whole variable domain, filled in from reference TRBV5-8 and TRBJ2-3, reads EAGVTQSPTHLIKTRGQQATLRCSPISGHTSVYWYQQALGLGLQFLLWYDEGEERNRGNFPPRFSGRQFPNYSSELNVNALELEDSALYLCASRDPGQNTDTQYFGPGTRLTVL.

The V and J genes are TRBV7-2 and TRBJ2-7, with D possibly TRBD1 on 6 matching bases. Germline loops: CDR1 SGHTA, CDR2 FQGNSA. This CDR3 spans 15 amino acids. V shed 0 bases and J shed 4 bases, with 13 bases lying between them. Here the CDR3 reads CASSLANSRGYEQYF. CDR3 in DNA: TGTGCCAGCAGCTTAGCCAATAGCAGGGGTTACGAGCAGTACTTC.

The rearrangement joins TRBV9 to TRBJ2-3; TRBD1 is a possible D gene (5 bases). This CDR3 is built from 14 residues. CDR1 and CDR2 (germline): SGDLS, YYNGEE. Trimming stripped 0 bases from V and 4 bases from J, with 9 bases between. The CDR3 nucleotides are TGTGCCAGCAGCGTAGGCTTAGGGGCAGATACGCAGTATTTT. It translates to CASSVGLGADTQYF.

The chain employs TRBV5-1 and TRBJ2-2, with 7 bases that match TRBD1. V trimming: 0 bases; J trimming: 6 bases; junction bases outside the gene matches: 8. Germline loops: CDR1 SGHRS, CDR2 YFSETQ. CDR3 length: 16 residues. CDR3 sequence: CASSLGQGLWAGELFF. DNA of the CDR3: TGCGCCAGCAGCTTGGGACAGGGTTTGTGGGCCGGGGAGCTGTTTTTT.

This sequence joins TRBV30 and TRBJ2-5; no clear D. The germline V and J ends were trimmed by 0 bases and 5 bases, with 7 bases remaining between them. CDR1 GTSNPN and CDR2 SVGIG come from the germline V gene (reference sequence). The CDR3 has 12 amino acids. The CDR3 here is CAWSVIAETQYF. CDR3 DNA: TGTGCCTGGAGTGTAATAGCTGAGACCCAGTACTTC.

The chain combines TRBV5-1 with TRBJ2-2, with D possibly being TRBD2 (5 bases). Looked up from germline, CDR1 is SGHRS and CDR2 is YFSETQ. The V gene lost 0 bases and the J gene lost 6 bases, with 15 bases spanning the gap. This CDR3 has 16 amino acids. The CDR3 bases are TGCGCCAGCAGCTTGGTACGGGGAAAGGAGGCCGGGGAGCTGTTTTTT. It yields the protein CASSLVRGKEAGELFF. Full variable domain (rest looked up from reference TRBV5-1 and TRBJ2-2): KAGVTQTPRYLIKTRGQQVTLSCSPISGHRSVSWYQQTPGQGLQFLFEYFSETQRNKGNFPGRFSGRQFSNSRSEMNVSTLELGDSALYLCASSLVRGKEAGELFFGEGSRLTVL.

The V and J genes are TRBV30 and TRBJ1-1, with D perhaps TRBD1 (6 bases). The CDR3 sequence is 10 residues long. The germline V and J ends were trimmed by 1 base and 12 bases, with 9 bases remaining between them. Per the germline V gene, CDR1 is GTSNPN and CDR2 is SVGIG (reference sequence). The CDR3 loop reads CAWSGTETFF. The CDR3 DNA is TGTGCCTGGAGTGGGACAGAGACTTTCTTT.

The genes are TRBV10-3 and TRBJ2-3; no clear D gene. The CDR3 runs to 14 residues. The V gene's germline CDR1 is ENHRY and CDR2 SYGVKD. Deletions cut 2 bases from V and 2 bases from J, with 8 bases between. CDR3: CAISEARPTDTQYF. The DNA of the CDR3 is TGTGCCATCAGTGAGGCTAGACCCACAGATACGCAGTATTTT.

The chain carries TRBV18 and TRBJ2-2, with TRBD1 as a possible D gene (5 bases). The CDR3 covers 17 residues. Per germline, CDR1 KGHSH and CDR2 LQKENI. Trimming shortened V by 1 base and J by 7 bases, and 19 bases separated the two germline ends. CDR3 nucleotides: TGTGCCAGCTCACCACGGACAAGCAGGATCCGCGGCGGGGAGCTGTTTTTT. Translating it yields CASSPRTSRIRGGELFF.